The 27 T cell receptor beta chains in this list originate from one sample, sequenced in a study of graft-versus-host responses after intestinal transplantation. The repertoire was sequenced with immunoSEQ multiplex PCR; TCRdb's copy has only in-frame clones and lacks some. Of just over 20,000 clones in the sample, around 92% were seen once. The sample here was PBMCs, taken about 260 days after intestinal transplant. The receptors originated from a human patient who received an intestinal transplant, so some T cells may come from the graft donor.

For this clone: The junction departs from germline at one end; a sequencing error may be responsible. This chain joins TRBV6-1 and TRBJ1-1; D is ambiguous. In germline, CDR1 is MNHNS, CDR2 SASEGT. The CDR3 runs 14 residues. Here the CDR3 reads CAGRKTDGNTEAFF. CDR3 DNA sequence: TGTGCCGGCAGAAAGACCGACGGGAACACTGAAGCTTTCTTT.

This clone is a singleton in its sample. The chain combines TRBV5-6 with TRBJ1-1; the D gene is possibly TRBD1 (6 bases). The V end was cut by 2 bases, the J end by 4 bases, with 12 bases between. The CDR3 length is 14 residues. Germline V gene lookup returns CDR1 SGHDT and CDR2 YYEEEE. The CDR3 coding sequence is TGTGCCAGCAGCTTAGGGGGTATTCGCACTGAAGCTTTCTTT. As protein: CASSLGGIRTEAFF.

The gene calls are TRBV29-1 and TRBJ2-1; D not certain. The length of the CDR3 is 14 residues. V dropped 3 bases and J dropped 4 bases, with 13 bases sitting between them. From germline, CDR1 is SQVTM and CDR2 ANQGSEA. CDR3 amino acids: CSVEGIEVYNEQFF. CDR3 sequence (DNA): TGCAGCGTTGAGGGGATCGAAGTGTACAATGAGCAGTTCTTC.

V and J are TRBV11-2 and TRBJ1-3; D remains ambiguous. This CDR3 comprises 14 residues. Trimming stripped 5 bases from V and 4 bases from J, with 12 bases between. The germline CDR1 and CDR2 sequences are SGHAT and FQNNGV. CDR3 loop: CASSPNPQGNTIYF. DNA for the CDR3: TGTGCCAGCAGCCCGAACCCACAGGGAAACACCATATATTTT. Complete variable domain (other parts from reference TRBV11-2 and TRBJ1-3): EAGVAQSPRYKIIEKRQSVAFWCNPISGHATLYWYQQILGQGPKLLIQFQNNGVVDDSQLPKDRFSAERLKGVDSTLKIQPAKLEDSAVYLCASSPNPQGNTIYFGEGSWLTVV.

CDR3 loop: CAIQVTPGGETQYF. In nucleotides, the CDR3 is TGTGCCATCCAAGTTACCCCAGGGGGGGAGACCCAGTACTTC. V and J are TRBV10-3 and TRBJ2-5; tentative D call: TRBD1 (7 bases). The germline gives CDR1 ENHRY, CDR2 SYGVKD. V shed 8 bases and J shed 5 bases, with 18 bases lying between them. The CDR3 length is 14 residues.

The chain employs TRBV5-1 and TRBJ2-1; 7 bases are shared with TRBD2. CDR1 is SGHRS and CDR2 is YFSETQ in the germline V gene. The CDR3 length is 13 residues. J lost 5 bases, V lost 6 bases, and 5 bases had no gene match. The CDR3 DNA is TGCGCCAGCACCCGACTAGCTCACAATGAGCAGTTCTTC. Translating it yields CASTRLAHNEQFF.

V usage is TRBV7-8 and J usage is TRBJ2-3, with D unclear. CDR1 is SGHVS, CDR2 FQNEAQ, per germline. CDR3 length: 12 residues. Trimming removed 3 bases from V and 4 bases from J, with 5 bases in between. CDR3 protein: CASSFGPDTQYF. The CDR3 bases are TGTGCCAGCAGCTTCGGTCCAGATACGCAGTATTTT. Together with reference TRBV7-8 and TRBJ2-3, the CDR3 gives the full variable domain: GAGVSQSPRYKVAKRGQDVALRCDPISGHVSLFWYQQALGQGPEFLTYFQNEAQLDKSGLPSDRFFAERPEGSVSTLKIQRTQQEDSAVYLCASSFGPDTQYFGPGTRLTVL.

The genes are TRBV28 and TRBJ1-2; TRBD1 matches at 8 bases. From germline, CDR1 is MDHEN and CDR2 SYDVKM. J lost 6 bases, V lost 6 bases, and 12 bases had no gene match. The length of the CDR3 is 15 residues. CDR3 sequence (DNA): TGTGCCAGCAGAATAGCTGTCCGGACAGGGCATGGCTACACCTTC. It translates to CASRIAVRTGHGYTF.

The rearrangement joins TRBV13 to TRBJ2-3; 7 bases are shared with TRBD2. The CDR3 has 15 amino acids. In germline, CDR1 is PRHDT, CDR2 FYEKMQ (reference sequence). The trim removed 6 bases at V and 2 bases at J, leaving 8 bases unmatched. The CDR3 region has the DNA TGTGCCAGCAGTTCACGGGAGGTGTACACAGATACGCAGTATTTT. Amino acids: CASSSREVYTDTQYF.

The chain employs TRBV19 and TRBJ2-1; 11 nucleotides agree with TRBD1. Per the germline V gene, CDR1 is LNHDA and CDR2 is SQIVND (reference sequence). The CDR3 runs to 15 residues. V shed 7 bases and J 8 bases; nucleotides not matched to a gene: 10. In DNA, the CDR3 is TGTGCCAGTACCGGGACAGGGGGTATATTCGATGAGCAGTTCTTC. This encodes CASTGTGGIFDEQFF.

V gene TRBV18 combines with J gene TRBJ2-7; 10 nucleotides agree with TRBD2. The trim removed 2 bases at V and 4 bases at J, leaving 2 bases unmatched. The CDR3 runs 14 residues. CDR1 and CDR2 from the germline V gene are KGHSH and LQKENI. The CDR3 loop reads CASSPTSGEYEQYF. The CDR3, as DNA: TGTGCCAGCTCACCAACTAGCGGGGAGTACGAGCAGTACTTC.

CDR3 sequence (DNA): TGTGCTAGTGGTCCAGGACTAGCGGGAGTGCAAGAGACCCAGTACTTC. Protein product: CASGPGLAGVQETQYF. V usage is TRBV12-5 and J usage is TRBJ2-5; TRBD2 matches at 13 bases. Germline V gives CDR1 LGHNT, CDR2 FRNRAP. The trim removed 5 bases at V and 2 bases at J, leaving 5 bases unmatched. This CDR3 is built from 16 residues. The full variable domain, its missing parts supplied by reference TRBV12-5 and TRBJ2-5, is DARVTQTPRHKVTEMGQEVTMRCQPILGHNTVFWYRQTMMQGLELLAYFRNRAPLDDSGMPKDRFSAEMPDATLATLKIQPSEPRDSAVYFCASGPGLAGVQETQYFGPGTRLLVL.

This clone was observed a single time. The chain joins TRBV4-2 to TRBJ2-6, with 10 bases that match TRBD2. Unmatched junction bases numbered 11, after V lost 0 bases and J lost 0 bases. Germline V lookup: CDR1 LGHNA, CDR2 YNFKEQ. This CDR3 region has 21 residues. CDR3 coding DNA: TGTGCCAGCAGCCAAGATGGGAGTAGCGGGAGGATCCCCTCTGGGGCCAACGTCCTGACTTTC. Translating it yields CASSQDGSSGRIPSGANVLTF.

The chain carries TRBV10-3 and TRBJ2-7, with 10 bases lining up with TRBD2. J lost 4 bases, V lost 2 bases, and 5 bases had no gene match. Germline CDR1 ENHRY, CDR2 SYGVKD. The CDR3 consists of 15 residues. In nucleotides, the CDR3 is TGTGCCATCAGTGAGGGTAGAGCGGGAGGGTACGAGCAGTACTTC. It is translated as CAISEGRAGGYEQYF.

This chain links TRBV6-1 with TRBJ2-5, with D possibly being TRBD1 or TRBD2 (5 bases each). CDR3 length equals 15 residues. From germline, CDR1 is MNHNS and CDR2 SASEGT. V gave up 1 base and J gave up 0 bases, with 9 bases separating them. The DNA of the CDR3 is TGTGCCAGCAGTGAAGACGGGACGTACCAAGAGACCCAGTACTTC. This gives the protein CASSEDGTYQETQYF.

The chain joins TRBV4-1 to TRBJ2-1; D is ambiguous. Trimming stripped 5 bases from V and 0 bases from J, with 17 bases between. The length of the CDR3 is 17 residues. Germline CDR1 reads MGHRA; CDR2 reads YSYEKL. The CDR3 DNA reads as TGCGCCAGCAGCTTAATCCCCCCTACTAACTCCTACAATGAGCAGTTCTTC. Translated: CASSLIPPTNSYNEQFF.

The chain employs TRBV5-6 and TRBJ2-1; the match to TRBD2 covers 12 bases. Germline V gene lookup returns CDR1 SGHDT and CDR2 YYEEEE. The CDR3 covers 16 residues. V dropped 3 bases and J dropped 7; count of bases not matched to a gene: 8. DNA for the CDR3: TGTGCCAGCAGCTCCCCTGGGACTAGCGGGTGGAATGAGCAGTTCTTC. Its translation: CASSSPGTSGWNEQFF.

The genes are TRBV29-1 and TRBJ2-1, with 11 nucleotides matching TRBD2. CDR3 size: 15 residues. Unmatched junction bases numbered 3, after V lost 1 base and J lost 4 bases. Germline CDR1 is SQVTM and CDR2 is ANQGSEA. CDR3 DNA: TGCAGCGTTGAAGGACTAGCGGGACGGTACAATGAGCAGTTCTTC. This translates into CSVEGLAGRYNEQFF.

This chain links TRBV7-2 with TRBJ2-3; TRBD2 aligns across 12 bases. V lost 3 bases and J lost 3; bases outside the gene matches: 1. CDR3 length: 15 residues. CDR1 SGHTA and CDR2 FQGNSA come from the germline V gene. The CDR3 reads CASSLTSGSTDTQYF. Written as DNA, the CDR3 is TGTGCCAGCAGCTTGACTAGCGGGAGTACAGATACGCAGTATTTT.

The V call is TRBV7-8, the J call TRBJ2-2, with D unresolved. Germline loops: CDR1 SGHVS, CDR2 FQNEAQ. The CDR3 has 12 amino acids. The V end lost 5 bases, the J end lost 6 bases, and 7 bases lay between the germline ends. The CDR3 DNA reads as TGTGCCAGCAGCCCCCGCCCCGGGGAGCTGTTTTTT. It translates to CASSPRPGELFF.

The chain recombines TRBV9 with TRBJ1-4; the match to TRBD1 covers 7 bases. CDR3 length: 16 amino acids. J lost 2 bases, V lost 2 bases, and 6 bases had no gene match. In germline, CDR1 is SGDLS, CDR2 YYNGEE. The CDR3 spells CASSVAGGGTNEKLFF. The DNA of the CDR3 is TGTGCCAGCAGCGTTGCAGGGGGGGGCACTAATGAAAAACTGTTTTTT. Full variable domain (remainder filled in from reference TRBV9 and TRBJ1-4): DSGVTQTPKHLITATGQRVTLRCSPRSGDLSVYWYQQSLDQGLQFLIQYYNGEERAKGNILERFSAQQFPDLHSELNLSSLELGDSALYFCASSVAGGGTNEKLFFGSGTQLSVL.

This chain uses TRBV7-8 with TRBJ1-6; no reliable D call. Germline assignment: CDR1 SGHVS and CDR2 FQNEAQ. Trimming removed 3 bases at V and 7 bases at J, with 4 bases between. The CDR3 contains 12 residues. The CDR3 DNA is TGTGCCAGCAGCTTGCCGAATTCACCCCTCCACTTT. Its protein product is CASSLPNSPLHF.

This sequence joins TRBV18 and TRBJ2-7, with D uncertain. Looked up from germline, CDR1 is KGHSH and CDR2 is LQKENI. The CDR3 runs 18 residues. V was pared by 6 bases and J by 3 bases, with 27 bases between. CDR3 sequence reads: CASSQVLLGSPQFYEQYF. The CDR3 DNA sequence: TGTGCCAGCTCGCAGGTCCTTCTGGGCTCACCACAATTCTACGAGCAGTACTTC.

The genes are TRBV6-1 and TRBJ2-7; D possibly corresponds to TRBD1 (6 bases). Trimming removed 4 bases at V and 3 bases at J, with 19 bases between. Germline CDR1 and CDR2: MNHNS and SASEGT. The CDR3 sequence is 16 residues long. CDR3 protein: CASSGGVRGWIYEQYF. Here the CDR3 DNA reads TGTGCCAGCAGTGGGGGTGTCAGGGGATGGATCTACGAGCAGTACTTC.

V is TRBV2 and J is TRBJ1-4; 7 nucleotides agree with TRBD1. CDR1 and CDR2 (germline): SNHLY, FYNNEI. CDR3 size: 14 residues. With 3 bases clipped from V and 7 bases from J, the junction kept 5 bases outside the gene matches. As DNA, the CDR3 is TGTGCCAGCAGTGACAGGGGGGGTGTTGAAAAACTGTTTTTT. The encoded protein is CASSDRGGVEKLFF.

The chain is built from TRBV5-1 and TRBJ2-4; 10 nucleotides align to TRBD1. The CDR3 is 17 residues long. Per the germline V gene, CDR1 is SGHRS and CDR2 is YFSETQ. The J segment lost 5 bases and the V segment lost 4 bases, leaving 12 bases of the junction unmatched. CDR3 in DNA: TGCGCCAGCAGCCCCGGGACAGGGGAGACCGGCCAAAACATTCAGTACTTC. Translating gives CASSPGTGETGQNIQYF.

The chain joins TRBV11-2 to TRBJ2-7; D call uncertain. V was pared by 3 bases and J by 3 bases, with 9 bases between. The V gene's germline CDR1 is SGHAT and CDR2 FQNNGV. This CDR3 is built from 13 residues. The DNA for the CDR3 is TGTGCCAGCAGCTTTAACAGAAACTACGAGCAGTACTTC. Translation: CASSFNRNYEQYF.